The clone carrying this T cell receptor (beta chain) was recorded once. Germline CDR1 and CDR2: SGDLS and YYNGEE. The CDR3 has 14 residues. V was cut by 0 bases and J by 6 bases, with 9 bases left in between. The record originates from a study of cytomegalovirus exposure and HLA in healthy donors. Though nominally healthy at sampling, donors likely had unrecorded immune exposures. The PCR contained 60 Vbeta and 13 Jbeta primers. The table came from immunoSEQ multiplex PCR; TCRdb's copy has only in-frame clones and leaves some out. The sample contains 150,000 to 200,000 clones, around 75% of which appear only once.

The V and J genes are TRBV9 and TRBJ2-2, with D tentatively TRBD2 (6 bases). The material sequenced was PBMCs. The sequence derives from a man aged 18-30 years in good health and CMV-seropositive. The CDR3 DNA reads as TGTGCCAGCAGCGTAGTCGGCGGGGCCGGGGAGCTGTTTTTT. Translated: CASSVVGGAGELFF.